What follows are 29 T cell receptor beta chains derived from one specimen sequenced in a study of T cell changes during pregnancy in multiple sclerosis. The table came from immunoSEQ multiplex PCR; TCRdb's copy has only in-frame clones and leaves some out. The table includes about 23,000 clones, about 90% detected once. The sequencing used CD8+ T cells from peripheral blood mononuclear cells, collected after pregnancy. The receptors derive from a female donor with multiple sclerosis, enrolled in a pregnancy study.

The chain employs TRBV25-1 and TRBJ1-2, with D possibly TRBD1 on 6 matching bases. The ends were cut back, 4 bases at V and 3 bases at J, with 9 bases in the middle. The CDR3 contains 13 residues. Germline V lookup: CDR1 MGHDK, CDR2 SYGVNS. CDR3: CASSGGHYYGYTF. The CDR3 coding sequence is TGTGCCAGCAGTGGGGGGCACTACTATGGCTACACCTTC.

The chain has TRBV27 and TRBJ2-1, with 9 bases that match TRBD2. Germline V gene sequence: CDR1 MNHEY, CDR2 SMNVEV (reference sequence). The J segment lost 6 bases and the V segment lost 1 base, leaving 4 bases of the junction unmatched. The CDR3 has 15 amino acids. The chain's CDR3 is CASSLLAGVGNEQFF. CDR3 sequence (DNA): TGTGCCAGCAGTTTATTAGCGGGAGTCGGCAATGAGCAGTTCTTC.

The chain uses TRBV13 and TRBJ1-3; no clear D gene. Germline-derived CDR1 and CDR2 are PRHDT and FYEKMQ (reference sequence). V lost 2 bases to trimming and J lost 10 bases, with 12 bases between them. This CDR3 spans 13 amino acids. CDR3 DNA: TGTGCCAGCAGCTTAAATACGGCGCGGACCATATATTTT. This translates into CASSLNTARTIYF.

The chain links TRBV19 to TRBJ2-7; the D gene is possibly TRBD1 (5 bases). The CDR3 has 15 amino acids. Trimming stripped 1 base from V and 5 bases from J, with 15 bases between. Per the germline V gene, CDR1 is LNHDA and CDR2 is SQIVND (reference sequence). The CDR3 sequence: CASSIAPQGRNEQYF. The DNA for the CDR3 is TGTGCCAGTAGTATAGCCCCCCAGGGAAGAAACGAGCAGTACTTC.

The chain joins TRBV10-3 to TRBJ2-1, with 11 positions matching TRBD2. V lost 9 bases, J lost 7 bases, and 14 bases stayed unmatched. Per the germline V gene, CDR1 is ENHRY and CDR2 is SYGVKD. The CDR3 covers 16 residues. CDR3 sequence (DNA): TGTGCCATAACTAGCGGGAGATTGGGTGGGTGGAATGAGCAGTTCTTC. Encoded protein: CAITSGRLGGWNEQFF.

Judged by abundance, this clone is medium-sized. The chain combines TRBV27 with TRBJ1-5; 7 nucleotides match TRBD1. Germline V gene lookup returns CDR1 MNHEY and CDR2 SMNVEV (reference sequence). Trimming removed 6 bases from V and 2 bases from J; junction bases left unmatched: 7. The CDR3 sequence is 15 residues long. The CDR3 coding sequence is TGTGCCAGCAGCCAGACCACAGGGGGCAATCAGCCCCAGCATTTT. Translating it yields CASSQTTGGNQPQHF.

The chain employs TRBV6-5 and TRBJ2-7; 8 positions agree with TRBD2. The CDR3 runs 16 residues. Per germline, CDR1 MNHEY and CDR2 SVGAGI. The V and J ends lost 0 bases and 0 bases, in that order; junction bases with no gene match: 4. CDR3 residues: CASSYSISGSSYEQYF. The CDR3, as DNA: TGTGCCAGCAGTTACTCGATCAGCGGGAGCTCCTACGAGCAGTACTTC.

This clone was counted a few times. Other DNA sequences in the sample encode the same CDR3. V is TRBV27 and J is TRBJ2-7, with 7 bases matching TRBD2. This CDR3 is 16 amino acids long. Germline V gene lookup returns CDR1 MNHEY and CDR2 SMNVEV (reference sequence). Losses at the gene ends were 5 bases for V and 1 base for J; bases not matched to a gene: 11. CDR3 residues: CASSPSSGESSYEQYF. CDR3 sequence (DNA): TGTGCCAGCAGTCCTTCTAGCGGCGAGTCGTCCTACGAGCAGTACTTC.

This clone has a single count. V and J are TRBV19 and TRBJ2-2; no clear D. The V and J ends lost 7 bases and 2 bases respectively, with 2 bases between them. The CDR3 covers 11 residues. Germline lookup yields CDR1 LNHDA and CDR2 SQIVND (reference sequence). The CDR3: CASTNTGELFF. The CDR3 DNA reads TGTGCCAGTACTAACACCGGGGAGCTGTTTTTT.

The chain has TRBV4-2 and TRBJ2-1; the match to TRBD2 covers 9 bases. V shed 0 bases and J 3 bases; nucleotides not matched to a gene: 15. The CDR3 is 20 amino acids. Germline V lookup: CDR1 LGHNA, CDR2 YNFKEQ. In DNA, the CDR3 is TGTGCCAGCAGCCAAGAAGGACCTCAGACTAGCGGAGAGTTCTACAATGAGCAGTTCTTC. Its translation is CASSQEGPQTSGEFYNEQFF.

The rearrangement links TRBV4-3 to TRBJ2-5; TRBD1 is a possible D gene (5 bases). From germline, CDR1 is LGHNA and CDR2 YSLEER. Trimming left V 1 base short and J 4 bases short, with 13 bases between. There are 15 residues in the CDR3. For the CDR3, the DNA is TGCGCCAGCAGCCAAGGGTGGGGCGTGGGAGAGACCCAGTACTTC. Encoded protein: CASSQGWGVGETQYF.

This chain links TRBV11-2 with TRBJ2-7, with a possible D match to TRBD1 (6 bases). The CDR3 has 14 amino acids. Germline CDR1 SGHAT, CDR2 FQNNGV. The V gene lost 5 bases and the J gene lost 1 base, with 12 bases spanning the gap. Written as DNA, the CDR3 is TGTGCCAGCAGCGTACAGGGTTGGTCCTACGAGCAGTACTTC. It specifies CASSVQGWSYEQYF.

The chain is built from TRBV7-9 and TRBJ2-3, with D uncertain. CDR1 and CDR2 from the germline V gene are SEHNR and FQNEAQ (reference sequence). Trimming left V 5 bases short and J 3 bases short, with 6 bases between. This CDR3 has 12 amino acids. The CDR3 loop is CASSPSTDTQYF. CDR3 DNA: TGTGCCAGCAGCCCCTCTACAGATACGCAGTATTTT.

V and J are TRBV9 and TRBJ1-4; D is unresolved. This CDR3 is 15 amino acids long. Germline values: CDR1 SGDLS, CDR2 YYNGEE. Trimming cost V 4 bases and J 3 bases, with 13 bases left between them. The CDR3 DNA follows: TGTGCCAGCAGCTCCGGGTCTTCCCCTAATGAAAAACTGTTTTTT. It is translated as CASSSGSSPNEKLFF.

The chain employs TRBV5-1 and TRBJ1-5; D gene ambiguous. Germline CDR1 SGHRS, CDR2 YFSETQ. The CDR3 sequence is 16 residues long. V lost 2 bases, J lost 0 bases, and 12 bases lay in between. The CDR3 spells CASSLWSVDSNQPQHF. CDR3 coding DNA: TGCGCCAGCAGCTTATGGAGTGTCGATAGCAATCAGCCCCAGCATTTT.

The sample holds a few counts of this clone. V gene TRBV29-1 combines with J gene TRBJ1-1; tentatively, D is TRBD1 (6 bases). V lost 4 bases to trimming and J lost 2 bases, with 14 bases between them. Looked up from germline, CDR1 is SQVTM and CDR2 is ANQGSEA. The CDR3 covers 14 residues. The CDR3 protein is CSVGSARGNTEAFF. The CDR3 DNA reads as TGCAGCGTTGGGTCGGCCAGGGGAAACACTGAAGCTTTCTTT.

The chain couples TRBV7-9 to TRBJ2-7; 10 nucleotides agree with TRBD1. This CDR3 comprises 17 residues. Germline V gives CDR1 SEHNR, CDR2 FQNEAQ (reference sequence). J lost 4 bases, V lost 5 bases, and 14 bases had no gene match. CDR3 loop: CASSVLTGTGDYYEQYF. CDR3 in DNA: TGTGCCAGCAGCGTACTTACCGGGACAGGGGACTATTACGAGCAGTACTTC.

This sequence joins TRBV6-1 and TRBJ2-7; the D is unclear. The germline V gene has CDR1 MNHNS and CDR2 SASEGT. The CDR3 has 13 residues. V dropped 2 bases and J dropped 5 bases, with 10 bases sitting between them. The CDR3 region is CASSERGVDEQYF. The CDR3 DNA is TGTGCCAGCAGTGAACGAGGTGTGGACGAGCAGTACTTC.

The V gene is TRBV7-6, the J gene TRBJ2-1; 7 bases align to TRBD2. In germline, CDR1 is SGHVS, CDR2 FNYEAQ. The CDR3 is made up of 14 amino acids. Losses at the gene ends were 2 bases for V and 7 bases for J; bases not matched to a gene: 5. CDR3: CASSLFGGGNEQFF. CDR3 DNA: TGTGCCAGCAGCTTATTTGGGGGGGGGAATGAGCAGTTCTTC. The full variable domain, its missing parts supplied by reference TRBV7-6 and TRBJ2-1, is GAGVSQSPRYKVTKRGQDVALRCDPISGHVSLYWYRQALGQGPEFLTYFNYEAQQDKSGLPNDRFSAERPEGSISTLTIQRTEQRDSAMYRCASSLFGGGNEQFFGPGTRLTVL.

The chain couples TRBV27 to TRBJ2-3; D possibly corresponds to TRBD2 (6 bases). The CDR3 is made up of 16 amino acids. The V end lost 6 bases, the J end lost 2 bases, and 18 bases lay between the germline ends. Germline CDR1 MNHEY, CDR2 SMNVEV (reference sequence). The CDR3 is CASSRWAGRFTDTQYF. DNA of the CDR3: TGTGCCAGCAGCAGATGGGCAGGGAGGTTCACAGATACGCAGTATTTT.

This clone was seen only once. The gene calls are TRBV4-1 and TRBJ1-2, with D possibly matching TRBD1 (5 bases). V shed 1 base and J shed 5 bases, with 11 bases lying between them. Germline V gene sequence: CDR1 MGHRA, CDR2 YSYEKL. The CDR3 spans 14 residues. CDR3 in DNA: TGCGCCAGCAGCCAAGTATTGGGGCGGTATGGCTACACCTTC. The encoded protein is CASSQVLGRYGYTF.

The gene calls are TRBV27 and TRBJ2-2, with no clear D. This CDR3 has 12 residues. CDR1 and CDR2 (germline): MNHEY, SMNVEV (reference sequence). Trimming took off 5 bases at V and 7 bases at J, with 8 bases between the two ends. CDR3 sequence (DNA): TGTGCCAGCAGTCCGAACTACGGGGAGCTGTTTTTT. The encoded protein is CASSPNYGELFF.

The chain uses TRBV19 and TRBJ2-7, with TRBD1 as a possible D gene (5 bases). This CDR3 spans 12 amino acids. Germline V CDR1 and CDR2: LNHDA, SQIVND (reference sequence). The ends were cut back, 6 bases at V and 2 bases at J, with 8 bases in the middle. DNA for the CDR3: TGTGCCAGTAGCGACAGCCCCTACGAGCAGTACTTC. Its protein is CASSDSPYEQYF.

V and J are TRBV5-6 and TRBJ2-7; possible D gene TRBD1, 5 bases. V dropped 0 bases and J dropped 5 bases, with 21 bases sitting between them. CDR1 is SGHDT, CDR2 YYEEEE, per germline. This CDR3 region has 17 residues. CDR3 bases: TGTGCCAGCAGCTTGGTTGTTGGGCAGGGCCTTATTAACGAGCAGTACTTC. Residues: CASSLVVGQGLINEQYF.

This clone has only one observation. The chain uses TRBV5-1 and TRBJ2-3; possibly TRBD1 for D (6 bases). V was shortened by 3 bases and J by 2 bases, with 13 bases between the two germline ends. Germline V lookup: CDR1 SGHRS, CDR2 YFSETQ. CDR3 length equals 15 residues. The CDR3 protein is CASSSPDRSTDTQYF. The CDR3 bases are TGCGCCAGCAGCTCGCCGGACAGATCCACAGATACGCAGTATTTT.

The rearrangement uses TRBV5-1 and TRBJ1-1; 7 nucleotides line up with TRBD1. The CDR3 contains 13 residues. The V gene end was trimmed by 3 bases and the J gene end by 8 bases; junction bases not matched to a gene: 7. Germline loops: CDR1 SGHRS, CDR2 YFSETQ. CDR3 protein: CASSYGTDFEAFF. CDR3 bases: TGCGCCAGCAGCTACGGGACAGACTTCGAAGCTTTCTTT.

The chain is built from TRBV30 and TRBJ1-4, with D hard to call. Germline V gives CDR1 GTSNPN, CDR2 SVGIG (reference sequence). This CDR3 region has 14 residues. V was trimmed by 0 bases and J by 4 bases, leaving 9 bases between them. The CDR3 DNA sequence: TGTGCCTGGAGTGTACGTCGGTTTAATGAAAAACTGTTTTTT. Protein sequence: CAWSVRRFNEKLFF.

The CDR3 DNA follows: TGTGCCAGCAGTGGCAGACAGGGGCAAACTCCCTACGAGCAGTACTTC. Encoded protein: CASSGRQGQTPYEQYF. The chain employs TRBV5-6 and TRBJ2-7; 8 nucleotides align to TRBD1. CDR1 is SGHDT, CDR2 YYEEEE, per germline. Trimming removed 5 bases from V and 2 bases from J; junction bases left unmatched: 12. The CDR3 is 16 amino acids.

This sequence joins TRBV6-1 and TRBJ1-5, with D perhaps matching TRBD1 (6 bases). This CDR3 has 15 residues. CDR1 is MNHNS and CDR2 is SASEGT in the germline V gene. Trimming left V 3 bases short and J 2 bases short, with 11 bases between. CDR3 loop: CASSDGGFGNQPQHF. The CDR3 DNA is TGTGCCAGCAGTGATGGGGGCTTCGGCAATCAGCCCCAGCATTTT.